The 9 T cell receptor beta chains given below trace back to one sample, sequenced in a study of blood T cell repertoires in COVID-19. The method was immunoSEQ multiplex PCR; TCRdb's version includes in-frame clones alone and lacks a portion of them. The sample yields about half a million clones, 80% to 90% seen once. Sequenced input: peripheral blood. Receptor source: a human donor in a cohort sampled during active COVID-19.

The chain is built from TRBV30 and TRBJ2-7, with D possibly being TRBD1 (6 bases). The CDR3 contains 15 residues. The V gene lost 0 bases and the J gene lost 4 bases, with 16 bases spanning the gap. Germline-derived CDR1 and CDR2 are GTSNPN and SVGIG (reference sequence). CDR3 nucleotides: TGTGCCTGGAGTGTACGGGCAGGGGATACGTACGAGCAGTACTTC. Translated, it gives CAWSVRAGDTYEQYF.

This chain links TRBV27 with TRBJ1-2, with D tentatively TRBD1 (5 bases). The CDR3 totals 14 residues. V was trimmed by 4 bases and J by 4 bases, leaving 13 bases between them. Looked up from germline, CDR1 is MNHEY and CDR2 is SMNVEV (reference sequence). The DNA for the CDR3 is TGTGCCAGCAGTTCGAGCAGGGATTTCTATGGCTACACCTTC. Translation: CASSSSRDFYGYTF.

The gene calls are TRBV25-1 and TRBJ2-5; 9 nucleotides match TRBD2. The junction had 10 bases not matched to a gene; V was cut back by 1 base and J by 1 base. In germline, CDR1 is MGHDK, CDR2 SYGVNS. The CDR3 runs 18 residues. DNA of the CDR3: TGTGCCAGCAGTGAATGGTTGGGGACTAGCATCTTCCAAGAGACCCAGTACTTC. This encodes CASSEWLGTSIFQETQYF.

This clone was detected once. The chain has TRBV7-9 and TRBJ1-2, with TRBD1 identical over 7 bases. Trimming at V came to 6 bases and at J to 4 bases, leaving 5 bases not matched to a gene. This CDR3 comprises 13 residues. CDR1 is SEHNR and CDR2 is FQNEAQ in the germline V gene (reference sequence). The CDR3 sequence: CASRPTGSYGYTF. CDR3 bases: TGTGCCAGCAGGCCGACAGGGTCCTATGGCTACACCTTC.

This chain joins TRBV19 and TRBJ2-2; 8 nucleotides line up with TRBD2. Germline V gene lookup returns CDR1 LNHDA and CDR2 SQIVND (reference sequence). The CDR3 runs 15 residues. Trimming cost V 5 bases and J 6 bases; bases outside gene matches: 8. In nucleotides, the CDR3 is TGTGCCAGTAGTCCCCCGGGACTAGACTCCGGGGAGCTGTTTTTT. Encoded protein: CASSPPGLDSGELFF.

The rearrangement joins TRBV7-2 to TRBJ2-7; 13 positions agree with TRBD2. The junction had 5 bases not matched to a gene; V was cut back by 5 bases and J by 1 base. Germline V gives CDR1 SGHTA, CDR2 FQGNSA. The CDR3 has 16 residues. As DNA, the CDR3 is TGTGCCAGCAGCCGTAGGGGACTAGCGGGATCCTACGAGCAGTACTTC. Translation gives CASSRRGLAGSYEQYF.

The rearrangement uses TRBV19 and TRBJ1-1; no clear D. V was trimmed by 4 bases and J by 1 base, leaving 16 bases between them. CDR1 is LNHDA, CDR2 SQIVND, per germline (reference sequence). The CDR3 contains 16 residues. The chain's CDR3 is CASSTYLETANTEAFF. CDR3 DNA: TGTGCCAGTAGTACCTATCTCGAGACTGCGAACACTGAAGCTTTCTTT.

CDR3 DNA: TGTGCCAGCAGCGACCAAAGGACAGGGGGGGACTATGGCTACACCTTC. This codes for CASSDQRTGGDYGYTF. This sequence joins TRBV27 and TRBJ1-2; TRBD1 agrees at 10 bases. Trimming removed 6 bases from V and 3 bases from J; junction bases left unmatched: 10. The CDR3 is 16 residues long. Germline V gives CDR1 MNHEY, CDR2 SMNVEV (reference sequence).

The rearrangement uses TRBV29-1 and TRBJ1-2; TRBD1 is a possible D gene (5 bases). Between the trimmed V and J ends, which lost 7 bases and 1 base, there was a span of 13 bases. This CDR3 contains 13 residues. From germline, CDR1 is SQVTM and CDR2 ANQGSEA. The CDR3 nucleotides read TGCAGCGCCCCCGTGGGGGGTAACTATGGCTACACCTTC. Translation: CSAPVGGNYGYTF.